These T cell receptor beta chains were read from a single sample in a study of shared clonotypes between healthy human individuals. The data were produced by immunoSEQ multiplex PCR, yet TCRdb's version contains in-frame clones alone and is incomplete. The sample gives just over 2,000,000 clones, 85% to 95% of which show up once; about 1.1% is in the top ten. The specimen sequenced was naive CD8+ T cells sorted from blood. The source is a man between 18 and 35 years old in good health. CDR3s include the opening cysteine and the closing phenylalanine or tryptophan.

V gene	J gene	CDR3 protein
TRBV4-1	TRBJ2-5	CASSQEIGAFETQYF
TRBV7-9	TRBJ1-2	CASSLEWGQTNGYTF
TRBV7-9	TRBJ2-7	CASSLGSDEQYF
TRBV7-9	TRBJ2-1	CASSFSGRDYEQFF
TRBV28	TRBJ2-1	CASSFELAGGLEQFF
TRBV27	TRBJ1-1	CASSWVREAFF
TRBV9	TRBJ1-2	CASSVGQGAENYGYTF
TRBV7-9	TRBJ2-7	CASSLNRGNEQYF
TRBV27	TRBJ2-2	CASKSRDNTGELFF
TRBV5-4	TRBJ2-3	CASSLDVGEGDTQYF
TRBV30	TRBJ2-1	CAWEQGGEQFF
TRBV7-9	TRBJ1-1	CASSLGGQPTEAFF
TRBV4-1	TRBJ2-7	CASSHPSSGRPSYEQYF
TRBV9	TRBJ1-2	CASSVAPDRPLYGYTF
TRBV25-1	TRBJ1-6	CASSGGDSPLHF
TRBV10-2	TRBJ2-1	CASSEEGYSYNEQFF
TRBV5-6	TRBJ2-5	CASSPGLAGGVVAQYF
TRBV7-9	TRBJ1-2	CASSAYSGTGYGYTF
TRBV13	TRBJ2-7	CASSLGRGISYEQYF
TRBV6-5	TRBJ1-2	CASSSPAGEGYTF
TRBV5-4	TRBJ2-1	CASSSEWDFNEQFF
TRBV7-6	TRBJ1-1	CASSLALDSNTEAFF
TRBV6-5	TRBJ1-2	CASSPTGTDNYGYTF
TRBV9	TRBJ2-1	CASSVAGVDGNEQFF
TRBV13	TRBJ1-6	CASSSRLSSGPLHF
TRBV4-1	TRBJ1-1	CASSQEPNTEAFF
TRBV6-5	TRBJ2-5	CASSSGQGVWETQYF
TRBV13	TRBJ2-1	CASSSIGGNEQFF
TRBV2	TRBJ1-2	CASRDRGVLHGYTF
TRBV5-1	TRBJ2-3	CASSPDRGLDTQYF
TRBV28	TRBJ1-5	CASSYRESSNQPQHF
TRBV4-3	TRBJ2-5	CASSQDTPLAGIEETQYF
TRBV10-3	TRBJ2-7	CAISPSYEQYF
TRBV7-9	TRBJ1-2	CASSLGGGLDYGYTF
TRBV27	TRBJ2-1	CASSLSAQGTNEQFF
TRBV6-5	TRBJ1-2	CASGQGINGYTF
TRBV4-1	TRBJ2-2	CASSQEIANTGELFF
TRBV28	TRBJ2-7	CASSFPLGQGGVYEQYF
TRBV27	TRBJ2-3	CAVWGSGGALDTQYF
TRBV7-2	TRBJ1-2	CASSLSPGGPGSGNYGYTF
TRBV10-2	TRBJ2-3	CATYTGQGADTQYF
TRBV5-1	TRBJ1-6	CASSEYRGYNSPLHF
TRBV27	TRBJ2-5	CASSLGGLETQYF
TRBV9	TRBJ1-5	CASSVDGNQPQHF
TRBV27	TRBJ1-5	CASKLQGLGNQPQHF
TRBV4-1	TRBJ2-7	CASSQGSQGASYEQYF
TRBV27	TRBJ2-7	CASSLLNQGDEQYF
TRBV4-1	TRBJ2-7	CASSQVRGYEQYF
TRBV4-2	TRBJ2-5	CASSSGQQETQYF
TRBV25-1	TRBJ2-3	CASSEQWDTQYF
TRBV30	TRBJ1-1	CAWRDRGNTEAFF
TRBV7-9	TRBJ2-3	CASSLLAGGLTDTQYF
TRBV2	TRBJ2-3	CASSEIAGGDTQYF
TRBV29-1	TRBJ1-3	CSVDMGSSGNTIYF